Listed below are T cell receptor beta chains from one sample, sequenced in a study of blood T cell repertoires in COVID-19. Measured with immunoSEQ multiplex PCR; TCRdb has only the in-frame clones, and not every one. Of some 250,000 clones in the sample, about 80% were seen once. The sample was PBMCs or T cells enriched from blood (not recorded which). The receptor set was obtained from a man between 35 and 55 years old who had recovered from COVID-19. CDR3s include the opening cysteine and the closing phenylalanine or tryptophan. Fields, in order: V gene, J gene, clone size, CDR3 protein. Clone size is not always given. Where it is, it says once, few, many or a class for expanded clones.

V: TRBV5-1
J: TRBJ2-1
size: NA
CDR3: CASSVRLAGFSNNEQFF

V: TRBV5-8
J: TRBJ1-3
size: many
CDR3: CASSSYPSENTIYF

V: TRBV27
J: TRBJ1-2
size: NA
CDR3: CASSHRQGEGYGYTF

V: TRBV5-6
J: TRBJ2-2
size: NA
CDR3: CASSHTMLAGDSPGELFF

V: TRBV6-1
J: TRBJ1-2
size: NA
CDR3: CASSEPRGPNYGYTF

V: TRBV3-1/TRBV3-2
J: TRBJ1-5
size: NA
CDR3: CASSPQGNQPQHF

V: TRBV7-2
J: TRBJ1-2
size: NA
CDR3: CASSPRSYGYTF

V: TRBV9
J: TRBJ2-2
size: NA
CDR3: CASSGQGNTGELFF

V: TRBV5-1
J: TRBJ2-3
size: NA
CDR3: CASNRSPTGTGEDTQYF

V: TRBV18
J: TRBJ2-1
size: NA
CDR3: CASSSGGGNEQFF

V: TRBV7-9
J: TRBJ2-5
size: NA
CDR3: CASSLNKRTGQFQETQYF

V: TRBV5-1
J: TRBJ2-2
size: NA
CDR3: CASSLGPQTGGTGELFF

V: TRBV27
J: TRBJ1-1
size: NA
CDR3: CASSLWAGGADYSEAFF

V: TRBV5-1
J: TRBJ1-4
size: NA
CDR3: CASSPGQGASEKLFF

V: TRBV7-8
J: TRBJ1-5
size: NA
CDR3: CASSLAPGNSNQPQHF

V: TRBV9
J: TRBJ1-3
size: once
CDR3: CASSLAGGTIYF

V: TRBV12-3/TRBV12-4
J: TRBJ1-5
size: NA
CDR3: CASSYQGNQPQHF

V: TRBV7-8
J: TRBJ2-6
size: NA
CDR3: CASRGASGANVLTF

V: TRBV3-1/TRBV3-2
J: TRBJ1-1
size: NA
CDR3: CASSQLGQGATEAFF

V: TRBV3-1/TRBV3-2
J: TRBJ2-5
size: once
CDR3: CASSQDRRGRGTQYF

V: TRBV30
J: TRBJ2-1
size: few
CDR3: CAWSVASGANNEQFF

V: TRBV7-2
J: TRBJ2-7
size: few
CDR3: CASSLGSLSYEQYF

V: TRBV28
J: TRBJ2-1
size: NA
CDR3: CASTPDGGAYNEQFF

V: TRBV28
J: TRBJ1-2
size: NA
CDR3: CASSVGQGAGGYTF

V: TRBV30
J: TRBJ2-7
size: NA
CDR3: CAWTLQGAYEQYF

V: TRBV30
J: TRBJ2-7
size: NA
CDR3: CAWSVGGDSYEQYF

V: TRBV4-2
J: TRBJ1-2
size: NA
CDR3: CASSRTLTGVYGYTF

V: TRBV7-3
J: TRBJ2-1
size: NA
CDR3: CASSDRVWDNEQFF

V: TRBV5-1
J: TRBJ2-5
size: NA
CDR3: CASSFFGGQETQYF

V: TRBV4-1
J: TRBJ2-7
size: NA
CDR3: CASSQAGVAYEQYF

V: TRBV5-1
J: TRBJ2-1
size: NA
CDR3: CASRGTSGGDEQFF